These 5 T cell receptor beta chains share one sample of origin, sequenced in a study of radiotherapy plus CTLA-4 blockade in lung cancer. Method: immunoSEQ multiplex PCR; TCRdb's copy keeps in-frame clones and lacks some. The sample yields 50,000 or so clones, roughly 84% seen once. The sample in question was peripheral blood, obtained from a patient treated with radiotherapy plus ipilimumab. These receptors were taken from a human donor with non-small cell lung cancer whose response to radiotherapy plus ipilimumab could not be evaluated.

This rearrangement joins TRBV6-1 to TRBJ1-5; possibly TRBD1 for D (5 bases). V gave up 6 bases and J gave up 1 base, with 13 bases separating them. Germline V gene sequence: CDR1 MNHNS, CDR2 SASEGT. The length of the CDR3 is 15 residues. The CDR3, as DNA: TGTGCCAGCAGAATACCAGGGTCAAGCAATCAGCCCCAGCATTTT. This sequence encodes CASRIPGSSNQPQHF.

The chain links TRBV28 to TRBJ1-2; 8 bases align to TRBD1. The length of the CDR3 is 13 residues. CDR1 and CDR2 from the germline V gene are MDHEN and SYDVKM. V was pared by 6 bases and J by 4 bases, with 4 bases of the junction left unmatched. The CDR3 region is CASRPTGGYGYTF. CDR3 DNA: TGTGCCAGCAGACCTACAGGGGGCTATGGCTACACCTTC.

This clone was recorded a few times. The chain recombines TRBV7-9 with TRBJ2-7, with 7 positions matching TRBD1. This CDR3 has 13 amino acids. J lost 5 bases, V lost 2 bases, and 3 bases had no gene match. Germline V gives CDR1 SEHNR, CDR2 FQNEAQ (reference sequence). CDR3 coding DNA: TGTGCCAGCAGCTTACTGACAGGGAACGAGCAGTACTTC. Translating gives CASSLLTGNEQYF.

V and J are TRBV30 and TRBJ2-3; 8 positions agree with TRBD1. Germline CDR1 reads GTSNPN; CDR2 reads SVGIG (reference sequence). V was clipped by 7 bases and J by 4 bases; unmatched bases: 7. The CDR3 length is 13 residues. Written as DNA, the CDR3 is TGTGCCTACCGGACAGGGATGGCAGATACGCAGTATTTT. Amino acids: CAYRTGMADTQYF.

The V and J genes are TRBV4-1 and TRBJ2-1; 8 bases line up with TRBD2. This CDR3 has 15 amino acids. Germline V gene sequence: CDR1 MGHRA, CDR2 YSYEKL. Unmatched junction bases numbered 6, after V lost 3 bases and J lost 5 bases. Here the CDR3 reads CASSQKAGAHNEQFF. The CDR3 DNA reads as TGCGCCAGCAGCCAGAAAGCGGGGGCCCACAATGAGCAGTTCTTC.